These 10 T cell receptor beta chains share one sample of origin, sequenced in a study of CD8+ T cells in alopecia areata. The treatment was: oral pan-JAK inhibitor, 5-10 mg twice daily. Extraction and reverse transcription of RNA yielded cDNA as the sequencing template. The table came from immunoSEQ multiplex PCR; TCRdb's copy has only in-frame clones and leaves some out. The data hold 120,000 to 150,000 clones, with 75% to 85% observed a single time. Specimen: CD8+ T cells sorted from blood, collected at week 4, from a patient treated with tofacitinib. The origin of the receptors is a human donor with alopecia areata.

This sequence joins TRBV19 and TRBJ2-7; TRBD1 matches at 7 bases. Trimming at V came to 4 bases and at J to 6 bases, leaving 3 bases not matched to a gene. The CDR3 is 12 amino acids. Per the germline V gene, CDR1 is LNHDA and CDR2 is SQIVND (reference sequence). Here the CDR3 reads CASSTTGAEQYF. In DNA form, the CDR3 reads TGTGCCAGTAGTACAACAGGGGCCGAGCAGTACTTC.

This clone occurred once. The chain recombines TRBV11-2 with TRBJ2-7; D gene uncertain. V gave up 6 bases and J gave up 4 bases, with 13 bases separating them. CDR3 length: 13 residues. Germline V gene sequence: CDR1 SGHAT, CDR2 FQNNGV. CDR3: CASRKETLYEQYF. In DNA form, the CDR3 reads TGTGCCAGCAGGAAGGAGACACTTTACGAGCAGTACTTC.

J is TRBJ2-3 and V is TRBV5-4; D uncertain. Looked up from germline, CDR1 is SGHNT and CDR2 is YYREEE (reference sequence). The CDR3 covers 11 residues. Trimming took off 5 bases at V and 8 bases at J, with 9 bases between the two ends. This CDR3 is CASSARSTQYF. The CDR3, as DNA: TGTGCCAGCAGTGCTAGATCTACGCAGTATTTT. Full variable domain (rest looked up from reference TRBV5-4 and TRBJ2-3): ETGVTQSPTHLIKTRGQQVTLRCSSQSGHNTVSWYQQALGQGPQFIFQYYREEENGRGNFPPRFSGLQFPNYSSELNVNALELDDSALYLCASSARSTQYFGPGTRLTVL.

This clone showed up just once. The rearrangement uses TRBV29-1 and TRBJ1-2, with unresolved D. This CDR3 has 13 amino acids. Germline V gives CDR1 SQVTM, CDR2 ANQGSEA. V was shortened by 4 bases and J by 7 bases, with 16 bases between the two germline ends. The CDR3 DNA sequence: TGCAGCGTTGTTGGAGGAGGGCCGGGTGGCTACACCTTC. Translation gives CSVVGGGPGGYTF.

The V call is TRBV6-1, the J call TRBJ2-3; 8 bases agree with TRBD2. The germline CDR1 and CDR2 sequences are MNHNS and SASEGT. V lost 6 bases to trimming and J lost 4 bases; unmatched junction nucleotides: 6. This CDR3 contains 14 residues. The CDR3 region has the DNA TGTGCCAGCAGAGCGGGGGTAGGGGCAGATACGCAGTATTTT. It encodes CASRAGVGADTQYF.

In its sample, this clone was seen once. V usage is TRBV15 and J usage is TRBJ2-1; D is undetermined. Germline V CDR1 and CDR2: LNHNV, YYDKDF (reference sequence). V lost 6 bases and J 9 bases, leaving 15 bases between the germline ends. This CDR3 spans 13 amino acids. CDR3 in amino acids: CATSDERSVEQFF. In DNA, the CDR3 is TGTGCCACCAGTGATGAGCGCAGCGTTGAGCAGTTCTTC. Using reference TRBV15 and TRBJ2-1 for the parts outside the CDR3, the full variable domain is DAMVIQNPRYQVTQFGKPVTLSCSQTLNHNVMYWYQQKSSQAPKLLFHYYDKDFNNEADTPDNFQSRRPNTSFCFLDIRSPGLGDTAMYLCATSDERSVEQFFGPGTRLTVL.

The V and J genes are TRBV6-5 and TRBJ1-2; no reliable D call. The CDR3 is made up of 12 amino acids. CDR1 is MNHEY, CDR2 SVGAGI, per germline. V was shortened by 2 bases and J by 5 bases, with 6 bases between the two germline ends. The CDR3 protein is CASSYGGYGYTF. CDR3 bases: TGTGCCAGCAGTTACGGAGGGTATGGCTACACCTTC.

The chain employs TRBV30 and TRBJ2-5, with 11 positions matching TRBD2. Germline loops: CDR1 GTSNPN, CDR2 SVGIG (reference sequence). Trimming removed 2 bases from V and 3 bases from J; junction bases left unmatched: 2. The CDR3 runs to 14 residues. DNA of the CDR3: TGTGCCTGGAGTTTACTAGCGGGGGAAGAGACCCAGTACTTC. Translating it yields CAWSLLAGEETQYF.

The gene calls are TRBV29-1 and TRBJ1-1; D ambiguous. Per germline, CDR1 SQVTM and CDR2 ANQGSEA. The V end was cut by 3 bases, the J end by 5 bases, with 16 bases between. This CDR3 is built from 14 residues. The chain's CDR3 is CSVDRRASLTEAFF. The CDR3 DNA is TGCAGCGTTGATAGGAGGGCGTCCTTGACTGAAGCTTTCTTT.

This sequence joins TRBV5-1 and TRBJ1-5; D is undetermined. V lost 0 bases to trimming and J lost 0 bases, with 10 bases between them. Germline CDR1 is SGHRS and CDR2 is YFSETQ. This CDR3 comprises 16 residues. DNA for the CDR3: TGCGCCAGCAGCTTGGGGCCCACAGATAGCAATCAGCCCCAGCATTTT. This sequence encodes CASSLGPTDSNQPQHF.